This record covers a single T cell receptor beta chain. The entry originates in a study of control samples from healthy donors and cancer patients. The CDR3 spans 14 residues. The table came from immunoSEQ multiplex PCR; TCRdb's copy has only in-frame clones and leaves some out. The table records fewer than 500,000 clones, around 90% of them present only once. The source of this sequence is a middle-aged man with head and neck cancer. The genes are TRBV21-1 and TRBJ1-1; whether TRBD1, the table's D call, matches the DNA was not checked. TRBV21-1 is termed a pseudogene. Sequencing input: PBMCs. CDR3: CASSKSTGDTEAFF. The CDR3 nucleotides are TGTGCCAGCAGCAAAAGCACAGGAGACACTGAAGCTTTCTTT.